The following is a TCR beta chain sequence with its context. This entry is derived from a study of blood T cell repertoires in COVID-19. Germline V gives CDR1 SGHTA, CDR2 FQGNSA. CDR3 length: 15 amino acids. Trimming removed 5 bases from V and 5 bases from J; junction bases left unmatched: 7. Profiling relied on immunoSEQ multiplex PCR, and the TCRdb table lists in-frame clones only, not all of them. The table has some 130,000 clones, about nine tenths seen once. The specimen was peripheral blood. V and J are TRBV7-2 and TRBJ2-3; 10 nucleotides line up with TRBD2. The TCR comes from a man between 50 and 59 years old with active COVID-19. CDR3 DNA sequence: TGTGCCAGCAGCCGTAGCGGGGGGCGTGGAGATACGCAGTATTTT. Translation: CASSRSGGRGDTQYF.